A selection of T cell receptor beta chains follows, all from one sample in a study of preoperative IRX-2 immunotherapy in early breast cancer. Sequenced by immunoSEQ multiplex PCR; TCRdb stores in-frame clones only, minus some. The sample has about 3,500 clones, less than 90% seen once. This material consisted of tumor tissue, taken before IRX-2 immunotherapy. Receptor source: a human donor with breast cancer. Both conserved end residues are part of each CDR3. Fields, in order: D gene, J gene, V gene, clone size, CDR3 protein, CDR3 DNA. A D gene is named only where the DNA matches it firmly. Clone size is given for some rows only: seen once, a few or many times, or a class if the clone is expanded.

TRBD2	TRBJ2-1	TRBV11-1	NA	CASSLVGVWGTSGSNEQFF	TGTGCCAGCAGCTTAGTCGGCGTTTGGGGGACTAGCGGGAGCAATGAGCAGTTCTTC
TRBD2	TRBJ2-7	TRBV6-8	NA	CASSSLTSGSSYEQYF	TGTGCCAGCAGTTCACTTACTAGCGGGAGCTCCTACGAGCAGTACTTC
NA	TRBJ1-5	TRBV6-4	NA	CASSVMQPQHF	TGTGCCAGCAGTGTGATGCAGCCCCAGCATTTT
TRBD2	TRBJ2-1	TRBV12-5	NA	CASTPGLSSYNEQFF	TGTGCCAGCACACCGGGACTAAGCTCCTACAATGAGCAGTTCTTC
NA	TRBJ1-2	TRBV28	NA	CASSLEVHGYTF	TGTGCCAGCAGTTTAGAGGTTCATGGCTACACCTTC
TRBD1	TRBJ1-4	TRBV19	once	CATKSRTGNEKLFF	TGTGCCACCAAAAGTCGGACAGGGAATGAAAAACTGTTTTTT
NA	TRBJ2-5	TRBV6-8	few	CASSYSLQGPEGTQYF	TGTGCCAGCAGTTACTCCCTTCAGGGACCCGAAGGGACCCAGTACTTC
NA	TRBJ1-2	TRBV29-1	NA	CSVPSVGNYGYTF	TGCAGCGTTCCTTCCGTGGGTAACTATGGCTACACCTTC
NA	TRBJ1-2	TRBV6-8	large	CASSVWTAPVGYTF	TGTGCCAGCAGTGTCTGGACAGCCCCCGTTGGATACACCTTC
NA	TRBJ1-3	TRBV11-3	NA	CASNSQGSGNTIYF	TGTGCCAGCAACTCGCAGGGGTCAGGAAACACCATATATTTT
TRBD2	TRBJ2-3	TRBV23-1	NA	CASRLAGGPDTQYF	TGCGCCAGCAGACTAGCGGGAGGGCCAGATACGCAGTATTTT
TRBD2	TRBJ2-3	TRBV12-5	NA	CASGLSQTSGRADTQYF	TGTGCTAGTGGTTTGTCCCAAACTAGCGGGAGGGCAGATACGCAGTATTTT
TRBD1	TRBJ1-3	TRBV7-6	NA	CASSLSGGPSGNTIYF	TGTGCCAGCAGCTTGTCAGGGGGGCCTTCTGGAAACACCATATATTTT
NA	TRBJ1-2	TRBV28	NA	CASSLFTDRSPGGYTF	TGTGCCAGCAGTTTATTTACGGACAGATCCCCTGGGGGCTACACCTTC
NA	TRBJ1-1	TRBV6-7	NA	CATSDGTEAFF	TGTGCCACCAGTGATGGTACTGAAGCTTTCTTT
TRBD2	TRBJ2-3	TRBV6-8	NA	CAISLAGRGTDTQYF	TGTGCCATCAGTCTAGCGGGACGAGGTACAGATACGCAGTATTTT
TRBD1	TRBJ2-3	TRBV7-6	NA	CASSLATGGRTDTQYF	TGTGCCAGCAGCTTGGCCACAGGGGGCCGCACAGATACGCAGTATTTT
TRBD1	TRBJ2-1	TRBV28	NA	CASAGGPLGNEQFF	TGTGCCAGCGCAGGGGGCCCTTTGGGCAATGAGCAGTTCTTC
NA	TRBJ2-3	TRBV7-4	NA	CASRQLRADTQYF	TGTGCCAGCAGACAACTTAGGGCAGATACGCAGTATTTT
NA	TRBJ2-7	TRBV7-1	NA	CASSPGPAGETYEQYF	TGTGCCAGCAGCCCGGGCCCGGCAGGAGAGACCTACGAGCAGTACTTC
NA	TRBJ2-5	TRBV12-5	NA	CASGLLTRWETQYF	TGTGCTAGTGGTTTGTTAACCAGGTGGGAGACCCAGTACTTC
NA	TRBJ1-1	TRBV6-8	NA	CASRETGGRNTEAFF	TGTGCCAGCAGGGAGACAGGAGGTAGGAACACTGAAGCTTTCTTT
NA	TRBJ1-1	TRBV6-8	NA	CASSYSIGYRAFF	TGTGCCAGCAGTTACTCGATCGGGTATCGCGCTTTCTTT
TRBD2	TRBJ2-7	TRBV28	NA	CASSLGSIWTSGSSPYEQYF	TGTGCCAGCAGTTTGGGATCAATTTGGACTAGCGGGAGTTCCCCCTACGAGCAGTACTTC
NA	TRBJ2-1	TRBV10-2	NA	CASNVVRESEQFF	TGCGCCAGCAACGTGGTTAGGGAGAGTGAGCAGTTCTTC
TRBD2	TRBJ2-7	TRBV28	NA	CASTGPGGIRGLPGYEQYF	TGTGCCAGCACCGGGCCCGGGGGGATAAGGGGCCTGCCCGGGTACGAGCAGTACTTC
TRBD2	TRBJ2-3	TRBV30	NA	CAWSGGLAGETDTQYF	TGTGCCTGGAGTGGGGGACTAGCGGGAGAGACAGATACGCAGTATTTT
TRBD2	TRBJ2-7	TRBV11-3	NA	CASSRSGVSSYEQYF	TGTGCCAGCAGCCGTAGCGGGGTTAGCTCCTACGAGCAGTACTTC
NA	TRBJ1-2	TRBV19	NA	CASKAGRLTGYTF	TGTGCCAGTAAGGCGGGCAGGTTAACGGGCTACACCTTC
TRBD1	TRBJ1-1	TRBV18	NA	CASLPGQGNTEAFF	TGTGCCAGCTTGCCAGGACAGGGGAACACTGAAGCTTTCTTT
NA	TRBJ2-7	TRBV10-2	NA	CASSDGGYSYEQYF	TGCGCCAGCAGTGACGGGGGTTATTCCTACGAGCAGTACTTC
NA	TRBJ2-1	TRBV6-8	NA	CASSPTGGPRNEQFF	TGTGCCAGCAGCCCGACGGGGGGCCCACGGAATGAGCAGTTCTTC
NA	TRBJ1-5	TRBV7-8	NA	CASRLSSNQPQHF	TGTGCCAGCAGACTAAGCAGCAATCAGCCCCAGCATTTT
TRBD1	TRBJ2-7	TRBV6-8	NA	CASSSSRGRNEQYF	TGTGCCAGCAGTTCGTCCAGGGGGCGGAACGAGCAGTACTTC
NA	TRBJ1-2	TRBV11-3	few	CASSSSDTGNYGYTF	TGTGCCAGCAGCTCCTCCGACACAGGGAACTATGGCTACACCTTC
NA	TRBJ1-2	TRBV10-3	once	CAISERSQEGYTF	TGTGCCATCAGTGAGAGGTCTCAGGAGGGCTACACCTTC
NA	TRBJ2-7	TRBV6-8	few	CASSGDPGAAYEQYF	TGTGCCAGCAGTGGAGACCCCGGGGCCGCCTACGAGCAGTACTTC
NA	TRBJ2-5	TRBV23-1	once	CASSLEGQQETQYF	TGCGCCAGCAGCTTGGAGGGACAACAAGAGACCCAGTACTTC